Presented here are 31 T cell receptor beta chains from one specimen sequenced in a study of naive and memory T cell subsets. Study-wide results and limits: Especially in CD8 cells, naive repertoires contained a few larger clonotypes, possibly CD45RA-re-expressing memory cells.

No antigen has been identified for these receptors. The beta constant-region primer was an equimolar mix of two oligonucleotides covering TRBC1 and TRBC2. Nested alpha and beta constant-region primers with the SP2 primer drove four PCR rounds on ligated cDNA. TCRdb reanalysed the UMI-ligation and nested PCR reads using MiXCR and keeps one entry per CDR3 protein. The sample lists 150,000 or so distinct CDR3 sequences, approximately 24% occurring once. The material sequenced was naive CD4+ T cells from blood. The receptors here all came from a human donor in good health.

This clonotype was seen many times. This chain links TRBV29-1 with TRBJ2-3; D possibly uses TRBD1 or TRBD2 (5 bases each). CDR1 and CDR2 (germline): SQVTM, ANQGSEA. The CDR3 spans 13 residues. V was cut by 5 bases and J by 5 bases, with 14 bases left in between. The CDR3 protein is CSVHGTAGDTQYF. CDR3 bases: TGCAGCGTTCACGGGACCGCCGGAGATACGCAGTATTTT.

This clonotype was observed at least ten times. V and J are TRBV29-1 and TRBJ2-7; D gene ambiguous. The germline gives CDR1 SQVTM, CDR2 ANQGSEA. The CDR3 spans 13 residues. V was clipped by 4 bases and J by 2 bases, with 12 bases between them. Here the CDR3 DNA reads TGCAGCGTTGCACGGGTTATGACCTACGAGCAGTACTTC. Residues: CSVARVMTYEQYF.

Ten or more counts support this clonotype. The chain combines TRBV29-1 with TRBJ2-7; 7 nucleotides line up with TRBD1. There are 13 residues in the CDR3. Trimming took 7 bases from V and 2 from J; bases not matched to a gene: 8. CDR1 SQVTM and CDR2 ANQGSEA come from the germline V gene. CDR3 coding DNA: TGCAGCGCCCGACAGGGTATGGCCTACGAGCAGTACTTC. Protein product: CSARQGMAYEQYF.

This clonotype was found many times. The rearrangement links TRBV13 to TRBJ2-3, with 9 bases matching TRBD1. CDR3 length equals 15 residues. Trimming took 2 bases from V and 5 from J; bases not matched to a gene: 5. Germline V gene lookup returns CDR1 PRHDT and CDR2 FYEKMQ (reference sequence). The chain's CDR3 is CASSLTGGAKDTQYF. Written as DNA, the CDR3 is TGTGCCAGCAGCTTAACAGGGGGCGCGAAAGATACGCAGTATTTT.

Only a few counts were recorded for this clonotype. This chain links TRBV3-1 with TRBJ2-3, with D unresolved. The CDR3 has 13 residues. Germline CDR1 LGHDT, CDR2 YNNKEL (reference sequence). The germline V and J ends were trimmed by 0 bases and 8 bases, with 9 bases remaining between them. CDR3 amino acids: CASSQDWDGTQYF. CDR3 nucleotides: TGTGCCAGCAGCCAAGACTGGGATGGTACGCAGTATTTT.

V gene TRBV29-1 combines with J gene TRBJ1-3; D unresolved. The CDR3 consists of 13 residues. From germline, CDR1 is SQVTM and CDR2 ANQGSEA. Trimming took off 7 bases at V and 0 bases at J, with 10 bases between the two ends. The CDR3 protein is CSAETSSGNTIYF. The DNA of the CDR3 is TGCAGCGCTGAGACAAGCTCTGGAAACACCATATATTTT. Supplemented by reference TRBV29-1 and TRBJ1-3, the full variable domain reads SAVISQKPSRDICQRGTSLTIQCQVDSQVTMMFWYRQQPGQSLTLIATANQGSEATYESGFVIDKFPISRPNLTFSTLTVSNMSPEDSSIYLCSAETSSGNTIYFGEGSWLTVV.

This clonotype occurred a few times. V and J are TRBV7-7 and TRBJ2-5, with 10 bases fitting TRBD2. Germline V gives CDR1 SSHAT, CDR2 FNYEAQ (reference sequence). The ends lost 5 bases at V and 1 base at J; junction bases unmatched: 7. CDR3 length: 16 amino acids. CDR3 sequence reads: CASSRNSGGIQETQYF. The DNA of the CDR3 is TGTGCCAGCAGCCGCAATAGCGGGGGGATCCAAGAGACCCAGTACTTC.

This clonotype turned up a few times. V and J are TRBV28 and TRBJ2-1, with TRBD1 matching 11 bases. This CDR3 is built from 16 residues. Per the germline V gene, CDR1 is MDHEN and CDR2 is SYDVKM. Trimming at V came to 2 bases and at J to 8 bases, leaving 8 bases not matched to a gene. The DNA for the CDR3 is TGTGCCAGCAGTTTAGGCCGGACAGGGGGCAAGTATGAGCAGTTCTTC. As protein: CASSLGRTGGKYEQFF.

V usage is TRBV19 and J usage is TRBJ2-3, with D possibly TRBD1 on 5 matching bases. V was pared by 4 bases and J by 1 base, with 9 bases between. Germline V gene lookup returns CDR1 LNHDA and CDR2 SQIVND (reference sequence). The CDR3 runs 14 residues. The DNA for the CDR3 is TGTGCCAGTAGTACAGGGCTGGGCACAGATACGCAGTATTTT. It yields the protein CASSTGLGTDTQYF.

This chain's CDR3 is CASSRPREGNTGELFF. The CDR3 nucleotides read TGTGCCAGCAGCCGCCCCAGGGAGGGTAACACCGGGGAGCTGTTTTTT. This sequence joins TRBV4-2 and TRBJ2-2; the match to TRBD2 covers 7 bases. Germline CDR1 LGHNA, CDR2 YNFKEQ. The CDR3 is 16 amino acids. Trimming took 4 bases from V and 2 from J; bases not matched to a gene: 7.

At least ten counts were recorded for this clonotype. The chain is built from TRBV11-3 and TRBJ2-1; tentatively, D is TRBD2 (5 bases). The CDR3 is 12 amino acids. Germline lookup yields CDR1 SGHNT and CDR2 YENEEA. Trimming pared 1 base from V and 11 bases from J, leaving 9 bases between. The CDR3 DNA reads TGTGCCAGCAGCTTAGGCCTAGCAAAGCAGTTCTTC. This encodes CASSLGLAKQFF.

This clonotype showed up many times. The CDR3 DNA is TGCAGTGCTAGTAGGGCGGGGACTAGCGGAAATAATGAGCAGTTCTTC. It specifies CSASRAGTSGNNEQFF. This sequence joins TRBV20-1 and TRBJ2-1; 11 positions match TRBD2. With V trimmed by 3 bases and J by 7 bases, 11 bases remained unmatched. The CDR3 runs to 16 residues. Germline V gene lookup returns CDR1 DFQATT and CDR2 SNEGSKA (reference sequence).

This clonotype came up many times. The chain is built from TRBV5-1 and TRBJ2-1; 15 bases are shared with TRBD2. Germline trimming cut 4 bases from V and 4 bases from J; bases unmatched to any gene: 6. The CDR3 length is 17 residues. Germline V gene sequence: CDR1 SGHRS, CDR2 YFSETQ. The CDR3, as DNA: TGCGCCAGCAGCCTGGGACTAGCGGGAGGACTATACAATGAGCAGTTCTTC. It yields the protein CASSLGLAGGLYNEQFF.

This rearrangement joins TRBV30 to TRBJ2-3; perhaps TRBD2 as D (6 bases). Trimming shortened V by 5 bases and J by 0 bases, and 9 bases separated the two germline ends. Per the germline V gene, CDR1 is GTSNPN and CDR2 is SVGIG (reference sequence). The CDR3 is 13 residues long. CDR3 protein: CAWGAGSTDTQYF. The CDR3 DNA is TGTGCCTGGGGGGCGGGGAGCACAGATACGCAGTATTTT.

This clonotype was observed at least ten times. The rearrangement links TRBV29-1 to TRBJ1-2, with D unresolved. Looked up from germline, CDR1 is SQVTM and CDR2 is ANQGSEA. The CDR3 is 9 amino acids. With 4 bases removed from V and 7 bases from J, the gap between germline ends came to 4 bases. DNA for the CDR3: TGCAGCGTTGTGGCTGGCTACACCTTC. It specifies CSVVAGYTF.

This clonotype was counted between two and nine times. CDR3 DNA: TGTGCCAGCAGTTACTGGGGTTCCGAGCAGTACTTC. Translated, it gives CASSYWGSEQYF. The chain couples TRBV6-5 to TRBJ2-7; D gene uncertain. CDR3 size: 12 residues. Germline CDR1 MNHEY, CDR2 SVGAGI. Trimming took off 1 base at V and 6 bases at J, with 7 bases between the two ends.

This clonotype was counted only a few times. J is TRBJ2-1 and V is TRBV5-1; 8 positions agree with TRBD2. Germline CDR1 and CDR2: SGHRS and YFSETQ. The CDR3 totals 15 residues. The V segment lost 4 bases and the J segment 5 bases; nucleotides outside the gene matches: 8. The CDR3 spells CASSPWGLDNNEQFF. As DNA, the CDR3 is TGCGCCAGCAGCCCTTGGGGACTAGATAACAATGAGCAGTTCTTC.

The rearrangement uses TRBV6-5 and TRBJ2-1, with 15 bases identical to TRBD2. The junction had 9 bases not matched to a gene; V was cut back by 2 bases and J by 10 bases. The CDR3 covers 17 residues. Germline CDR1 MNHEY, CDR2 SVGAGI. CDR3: CASSYGGTSGRFGEQFF. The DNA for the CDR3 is TGTGCCAGCAGTTACGGGGGGACTAGCGGGAGGTTTGGCGAGCAGTTCTTC.

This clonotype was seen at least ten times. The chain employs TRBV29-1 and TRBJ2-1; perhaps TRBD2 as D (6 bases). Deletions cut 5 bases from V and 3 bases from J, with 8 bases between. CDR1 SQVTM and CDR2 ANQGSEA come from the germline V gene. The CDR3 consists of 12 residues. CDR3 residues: CSVRRDYNEQFF. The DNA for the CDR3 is TGCAGCGTTCGGAGGGACTACAATGAGCAGTTCTTC.

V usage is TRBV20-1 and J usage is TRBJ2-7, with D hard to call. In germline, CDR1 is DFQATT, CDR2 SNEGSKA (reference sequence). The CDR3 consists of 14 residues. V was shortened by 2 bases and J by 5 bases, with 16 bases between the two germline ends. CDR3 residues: CSARPPFRVDEQYF. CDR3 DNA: TGCAGTGCTAGACCTCCTTTTCGGGTCGACGAGCAGTACTTC.

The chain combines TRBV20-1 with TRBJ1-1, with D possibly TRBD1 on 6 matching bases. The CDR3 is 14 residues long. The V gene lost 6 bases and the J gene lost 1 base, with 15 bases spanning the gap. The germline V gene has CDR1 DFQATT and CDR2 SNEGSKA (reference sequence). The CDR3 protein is CSAPRQVTNTEAFF. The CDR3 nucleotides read TGCAGTGCCCCCCGACAGGTAACGAACACTGAAGCTTTCTTT.

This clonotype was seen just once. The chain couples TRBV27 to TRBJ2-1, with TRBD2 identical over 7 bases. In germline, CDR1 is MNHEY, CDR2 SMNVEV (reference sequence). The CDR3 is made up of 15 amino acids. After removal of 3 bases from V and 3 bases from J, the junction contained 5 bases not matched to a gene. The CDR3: CASSFAQRGYNEQFF. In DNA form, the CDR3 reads TGTGCCAGCAGTTTTGCCCAGCGGGGCTACAATGAGCAGTTCTTC.

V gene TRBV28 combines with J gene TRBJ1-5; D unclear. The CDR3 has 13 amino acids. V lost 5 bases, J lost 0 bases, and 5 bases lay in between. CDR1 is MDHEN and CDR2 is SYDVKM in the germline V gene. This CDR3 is CASSQYSNQPQHF. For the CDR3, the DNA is TGTGCCAGCAGTCAATATAGCAATCAGCCCCAGCATTTT.

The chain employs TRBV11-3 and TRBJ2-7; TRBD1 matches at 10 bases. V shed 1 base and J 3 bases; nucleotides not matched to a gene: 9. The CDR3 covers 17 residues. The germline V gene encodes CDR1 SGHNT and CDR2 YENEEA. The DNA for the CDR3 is TGTGCCAGCAGCTTAGTCACCACGGGACAGGGGAACTACGAGCAGTACTTC. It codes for CASSLVTTGQGNYEQYF.

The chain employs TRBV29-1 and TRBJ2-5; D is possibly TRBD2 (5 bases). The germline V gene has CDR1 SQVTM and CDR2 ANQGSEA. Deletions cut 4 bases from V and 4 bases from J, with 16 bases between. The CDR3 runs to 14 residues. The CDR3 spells CSVAEGTTGETQYF. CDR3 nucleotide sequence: TGCAGCGTTGCTGAGGGAACGACGGGAGAGACCCAGTACTTC.

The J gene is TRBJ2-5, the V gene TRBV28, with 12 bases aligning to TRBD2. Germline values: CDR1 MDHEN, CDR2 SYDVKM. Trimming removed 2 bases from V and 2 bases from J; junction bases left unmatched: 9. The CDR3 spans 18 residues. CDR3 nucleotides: TGTGCCAGCAGTTTAGGGGCTAGCGGGAGGGCTAAGCAAGAGACCCAGTACTTC. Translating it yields CASSLGASGRAKQETQYF.

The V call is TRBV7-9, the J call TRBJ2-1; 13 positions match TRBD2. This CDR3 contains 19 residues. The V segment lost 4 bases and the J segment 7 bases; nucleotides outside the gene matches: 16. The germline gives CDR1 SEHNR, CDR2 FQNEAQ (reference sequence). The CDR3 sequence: CASSSYMLLAGGPTNEQFF. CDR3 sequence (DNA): TGTGCCAGCAGCTCGTACATGTTACTAGCGGGAGGGCCTACGAATGAGCAGTTCTTC.

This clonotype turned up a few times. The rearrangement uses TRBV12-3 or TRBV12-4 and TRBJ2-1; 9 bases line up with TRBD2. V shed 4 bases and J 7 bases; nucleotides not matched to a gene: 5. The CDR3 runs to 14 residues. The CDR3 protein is CASSSGTSRNEQFF. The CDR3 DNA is TGTGCCAGCAGTTCCGGGACTAGCCGTAATGAGCAGTTCTTC.

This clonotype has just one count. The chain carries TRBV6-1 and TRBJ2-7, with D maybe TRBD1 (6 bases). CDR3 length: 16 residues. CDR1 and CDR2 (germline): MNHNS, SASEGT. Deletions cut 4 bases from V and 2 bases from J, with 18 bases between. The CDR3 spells CASSGRIDRLPYEQYF. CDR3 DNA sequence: TGTGCCAGCAGTGGTCGAATCGACAGGCTCCCCTACGAGCAGTACTTC.

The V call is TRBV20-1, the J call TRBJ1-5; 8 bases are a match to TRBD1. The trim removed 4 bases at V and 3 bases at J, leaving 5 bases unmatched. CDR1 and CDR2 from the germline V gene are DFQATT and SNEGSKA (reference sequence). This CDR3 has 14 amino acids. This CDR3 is CSATGTGPNQPQHF. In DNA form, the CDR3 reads TGCAGTGCTACTGGGACAGGTCCCAATCAGCCCCAGCATTTT.

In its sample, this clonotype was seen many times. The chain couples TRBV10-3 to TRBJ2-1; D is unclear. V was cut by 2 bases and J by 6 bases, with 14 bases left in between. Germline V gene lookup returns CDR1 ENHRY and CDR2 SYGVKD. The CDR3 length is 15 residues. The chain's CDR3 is CAISEPSMGINEQFF. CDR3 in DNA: TGTGCCATCAGTGAGCCCTCTATGGGGATCAATGAGCAGTTCTTC.